This T cell receptor (beta chain) was observed in a study of shared clonotypes between healthy human individuals. Only in-frame clones appear in the TCRdb table, and some are missing; sequencing was by immunoSEQ multiplex PCR. The sample has 2 million to 3 million clones; roughly 93% are singletons. The ends were cut back, 6 bases at V and 0 bases at J, with 18 bases in the middle. The CDR3 covers 16 residues. Per germline, CDR1 SQVTM and CDR2 ANQGSEA. This chain uses TRBV29-1 with TRBJ2-1; D remains unclear. Sequences were obtained from naive CD4+ T cells from PBMCs. Subset here: CD45RA+ positively selected. The receptor comes from a man between 18 and 35 years old in good health. Some clones in this sample may be carry-over from other donors' samples. CDR3 region: CSVVPPRASSYNEQFF. The CDR3 nucleotides read TGCAGCGTCGTCCCCCCCCGGGCTAGCTCCTACAATGAGCAGTTCTTC.